The T cell receptor (beta chain) under discussion was sequenced for a study of shared clonotypes between healthy human individuals. Overall study findings and caveats: The low donor count limited represented genetic and exposure-history diversity. The generation probabilities recorded for non-shared clonotypes fell below those of clonotypes shared by all four donors. Clonotype sharing among donors, it was expected, would be affected by sequencing depth.

Produced via immunoSEQ multiplex PCR; TCRdb's table is partial and in-frame only. The table has about 960,000 clones, about three quarters seen once; the top ten hold around 1.5%. Splitting of CD4+ cells produced CD45RA+ naive and CD45RA-negative memory subsets. Regarding this clone: What it binds is not known. Other nucleotide sequences in the sample specify the same CDR3.

The sample was memory CD4+ T cells sorted from blood. Described subset: CD45RA-negative fraction. This clonotype was sampled from a young man in good health.

The CDR3 loop is CASSYRTENTEAFF. As DNA, the CDR3 is TGTGCCAGCAGTTACAGGACAGAGAACACTGAAGCTTTCTTT. This chain links TRBV6-5 with TRBJ1-1; tentatively, D is TRBD1 (6 bases). The CDR3 sequence is 14 residues long. Germline V lookup: CDR1 MNHEY, CDR2 SVGAGI. The V end was cut by 2 bases, the J end by 1 base, with 8 bases between.